The present TCR beta chain was sequenced within a study of vaccination and CD4 T cells after COVID-19. About the research overall: SARS-CoV-2, HCoV-NL63, HCoV-OC43 and HCoV-229E supplied the overlapping spike peptides used to stimulate cells. For control cultures, the treatment was a CEFX pool, an HIV-1 Nef pool, or no peptide.

Details on this clonotype: Its antigen remains unidentified.

Specified treatment: roughly 10-day PBMC culture with coronavirus spike peptide pools or control peptides (ViraFEST assay). Ahead of the COVID-19 pandemic (2011-2018), the CD4+ T cells of the unexposed donor were collected. ViraFEST sequenced TCRs after peptide-pool expansion of antigen-specific T cells. Per germline, CDR1 SGHRS and CDR2 YFSETQ. CDR3 length equals 16 residues. The V segment lost 4 bases and the J segment 0 bases; nucleotides outside the gene matches: 8. Cultured CD4+ T cell DNA underwent sequencing with the Oncomine TCR Beta short-read assay. One entry per CDR3 protein, called by TCRdb with MiXCR from the PCR reads. The sample includes approximately 8,500 distinct CDR3 sequences, 45% to 65% of them seen just once.

Sequencing used CD4+ T cells from blood, cultured in vitro. This chain connects TRBV5-1 to TRBJ2-3, with 7 positions matching TRBD2. The receptor comes from a human donor in good health. CDR3 loop: CASSPKGGRSTDTQYF. CDR3 nucleotides: TGCGCCAGCAGCCCTAAAGGCGGGAGAAGCACAGATACGCAGTATTTT.